This TCR beta chain was profiled in a study of blood T cells in healthy people across ages. Overall study findings and caveats: The donors' CMV status was not determined, possibly confounding changes in expanded clonotypes. The recorded TCR beta diversity per million T cells decreased in a roughly linear manner with age.

Germline V gene data show CDR1 as MNHEY and CDR2 as SVGAGI. The CDR3 totals 16 residues. The V gene lost 4 bases and the J gene lost 1 base, with 11 bases spanning the gap. On this clonotype itself: Its antigen is undetermined.

Through a sample-barcoded 5' primer and a J-beta primer mix, a second PCR was run for roughly 7 to 12 cycles. TCRdb re-called the 5' RACE reads through MiXCR, storing one row per CDR3 protein. The sample gives 850,000 to 1,300,000 distinct CDR3 sequences, less than 50% of which show up once; approximately 17% is in the top ten. The TCR was taken from an older woman in good health. The chain carries TRBV6-5 and TRBJ2-6; D ambiguous. The sample taken for sequencing was blood. The CDR3 coding sequence is TGTGCCAGCAGTTCTTATACGGTGTCTGGGGCCAACGTCCTGACTTTC. Amino acids: CASSSYTVSGANVLTF.